The subject of this entry is one T cell receptor beta chain. What this receptor recognizes is not known. No base qualities exist here, and no much larger clone lies one base off it. The immunoSEQ Assay, a bias-controlled multiplex PCR, was used to amplify TCRbeta CDR3 regions from genomic DNA. The authors' analysis ran thus. The number of nucleated cells in each sample was estimated from the amplification of reference gene primers within the assay. To quantify the absolute abundance of each unique TCRbeta CDR3 rearrangement, sequence reads were collapsed and filtered. For each sample, productive Simpson clonality was calculated as the square root of Simpson's diversity index over productive rearrangements. The clones in this table, taken by TCRdb from immuneACCESS, are in-frame only. Not every clone is retained; where verified, under half of the shortfall comes from an unresolved V gene, and the cause of the rest is unknown. V and J calls and clone size are given by that table; D and trimming were obtained from the DNA. This sample comprises tens of thousands of clones, around 84% of them detected only once. Approximately 6% of the sample belongs to the ten largest clones.

The collaborating institutions used their own protocols to collect whole blood in K2EDTA tubes. For TCRbeta analysis, collaborator samples were shipped as frozen whole blood, as isolated PBMCs, or as DNA extracted from either sample type. These data belong to a study of blood T cell repertoires in COVID-19 (dated by TCRdb to 2018 to 2020). The study in broad terms: The collaborator samples originated in the United States, Italy and Spain and spanned the acute and convalescent phases of COVID-19. The samples were drawn from the first 160 participants of the ongoing ImmuneRACE study and from about 1,200 subjects provided by 6 global collaborators. A freely available public database, intended as a resource for researchers studying the immune response to SARS-CoV-2, is where the repertoires were released. Subjects who had been exposed to COVID-19, were actively infected with it, or had recovered from it provided the deeply sampled blood TCRbeta repertoires that made up the dataset. The material from the prospective study consisted of cDNA or gDNA derived from T cells, B-cell-depleted T cells, or PBMCs. A de-identified subject ID, COVID-19 status, age in years and sex were almost always included in the sample metadata. HLA class I and class II types, where available, came from metadata supplied by the sample provider rather than from assay-based typing. Results and caveats for the whole study, not just this receptor: The quantity of clinical and demographic metadata differed by source and by participant and was supplied without curation.

The origin of this receptor is a human donor in a cohort sampled during active or convalescent COVID-19. Sequencing used peripheral blood.

In nucleotides, the sequence is TGTGCCAGCAGCCCAGACTTAAACGGCTACACCTTC. It translates to CASSPDLNGYTF. Rearrangement joined TRBV7-2 to TRBJ1-2; the D segment cannot be called with confidence. The germline V gene yields SGHTA for CDR1 and FQGNSA for CDR2. At the junction V is shortened by 5 bases and J by 8 bases, with 12 bases in between. The CDR3 runs 12 amino acids, cysteine and phenylalanine included. The sequence is cut down to CDR3 DNA, 36 bases in frame from base 1.